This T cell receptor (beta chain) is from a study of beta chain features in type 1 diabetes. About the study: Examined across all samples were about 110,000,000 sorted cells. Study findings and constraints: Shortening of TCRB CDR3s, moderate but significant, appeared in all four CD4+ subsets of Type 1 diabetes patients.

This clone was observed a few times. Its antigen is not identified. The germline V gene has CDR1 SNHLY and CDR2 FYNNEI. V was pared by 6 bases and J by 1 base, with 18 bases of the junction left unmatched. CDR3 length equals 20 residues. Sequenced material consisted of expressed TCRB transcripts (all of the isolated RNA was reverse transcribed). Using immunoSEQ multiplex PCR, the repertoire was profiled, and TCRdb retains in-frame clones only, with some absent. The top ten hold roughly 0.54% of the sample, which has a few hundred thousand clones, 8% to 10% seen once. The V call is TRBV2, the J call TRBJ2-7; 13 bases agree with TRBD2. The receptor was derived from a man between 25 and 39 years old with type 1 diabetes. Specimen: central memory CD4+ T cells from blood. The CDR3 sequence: CASRVQPRTGTSGISYEQYF. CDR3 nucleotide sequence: TGTGCCAGCAGGGTCCAACCTAGGACAGGGACTAGCGGGATATCCTACGAGCAGTACTTC. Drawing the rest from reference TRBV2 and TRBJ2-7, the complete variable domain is EPEVTQTPSHQVTQMGQEVILRCVPISNHLYFYWYRQILGQKVEFLVSFYNNEISEKSEIFDDQFSVERPDGSNFTLKIRSTKLEDSAMYFCASRVQPRTGTSGISYEQYFGPGTRLTVT.